A selection of T cell receptor beta chains follows, all from one sample in a study of Ad26.COV2.S vaccination and SARS-CoV-2 variants. Data came from immunoSEQ multiplex PCR; TCRdb stores just in-frame clones and leaves some out. The profile shows roughly 350,000 clones, about nine tenths of them singletons. The material sequenced was peripheral blood, taken in a trial of Ad26.COV2.S vaccine versus placebo. The receptor source for this set is a person aged 18-60 years who received the Ad26.COV2.S COVID-19 vaccine or a placebo. Both conserved end residues are part of each CDR3. The D gene is left open where the match is weak. Size tells how often a clone was seen (once, few, many) or the class of an expanded clone, and some rows leave it out.

d_call | clone_size | j_call | v_call | cdr3_nt | cdr3_aa
- | - | TRBJ2-1 | TRBV20-1 | TGCAGCCTAGGGCGGAACAATGAGCAGTTCTTC | CSLGRNNEQFF
- | - | TRBJ1-1 | TRBV18 | TGTGCCAGCTCACCACTCCCCGGGAACACTGAAGCTTTCTTT | CASSPLPGNTEAFF
- | - | TRBJ1-1 | TRBV29-1 | TGCAGCGTTGAAGCACTTCTCTCCACTGAAGCTTTCTTT | CSVEALLSTEAFF
TRBD1 | once | TRBJ1-4 | TRBV30 | TGTGCCTGGAGTACCCAGGGGGGCTTAAATGAAAAACTGTTTTTT | CAWSTQGGLNEKLFF
- | - | TRBJ1-5 | TRBV3-1/TRBV3-2 | TGTGCCAGCAGCCAGGCAGGGAATAGCAATCAGCCCCAGCATTTT | CASSQAGNSNQPQHF
TRBD1 | - | TRBJ1-2 | TRBV2 | TGTGCCAGCAGTGAAGTCCCAGGGGGCAATGGCTACACCTTC | CASSEVPGGNGYTF
TRBD1 | - | TRBJ2-7 | TRBV7-2 | TGTGCCAGCAGCGAGGGGGCTACAGGATTCTACGAGCAGTACTTC | CASSEGATGFYEQYF
- | - | TRBJ2-2 | TRBV29-1 | TGCAGCGTTGTAGTGGCGAACACCGGGGAGCTGTTTTTT | CSVVVANTGELFF
- | - | TRBJ2-7 | TRBV5-1 | TGCGCCAGCAGCCCCGGGGCAGCTTCCTACGAGCAGTACTTC | CASSPGAASYEQYF
- | few | TRBJ2-5 | TRBV7-9 | TGTGCCAGCAGCTTAGGGTACAGAGAGACCCAGTACTTC | CASSLGYRETQYF
TRBD2 | - | TRBJ2-2 | TRBV7-8 | TGTGCCAGCAGCCCTCGCGGGGGGCTAAACACCGGGGAGCTGTTTTTT | CASSPRGGLNTGELFF
TRBD2 | once | TRBJ2-7 | TRBV30 | TGTGCCTGGAGAACACCCGGGAGGCAGGCAATCTACGAGCAGTACTTC | CAWRTPGRQAIYEQYF
TRBD2 | - | TRBJ2-1 | TRBV3-1/TRBV3-2 | TGTGCCAGCAGCCTAATAGCGGGGTCCCCCCATGAGCAGTTCTTC | CASSLIAGSPHEQFF
TRBD1 | - | TRBJ1-6 | TRBV5-4 | TGTGCCAGCAGCCCGGGACAGGGAGTATCACCCCTCCACTTT | CASSPGQGVSPLHF
- | - | TRBJ2-3 | TRBV7-2 | TGTGCCAGCAGCGGTGTGGCCCTGAATACGCAGTATTTT | CASSGVALNTQYF
- | once | TRBJ2-7 | TRBV9 | TGTGCCAGCAGCGGAGGGCCGGGAGCCTACGAGCAGTACTTC | CASSGGPGAYEQYF
TRBD1 | - | TRBJ1-1 | TRBV13 | TGTGCCAGCAGCTCTACCAGCGACAGGGGGTACCCTGAAGCTTTCTTT | CASSSTSDRGYPEAFF
- | - | TRBJ1-1 | TRBV7-9 | TGTGCCAGCAGCTTAGGTCCCTTGGTAAGGAACACTGAAGCTTTCTTT | CASSLGPLVRNTEAFF
TRBD1 | - | TRBJ2-7 | TRBV10-3 | TGTGCCATCAGGGGACAGGGGTTGATGACCTACGAGCAGTACTTC | CAIRGQGLMTYEQYF
TRBD1 | - | TRBJ2-7 | TRBV7-2 | TGTGCCAGCAGCCTTGGACAGGCCGAGCAGTACTTC | CASSLGQAEQYF
TRBD1 | - | TRBJ1-4 | TRBV2 | TGTGCCAGCAAGCCGGGACAGAGTAATGAAAAACTGTTTTTT | CASKPGQSNEKLFF
TRBD2 | - | TRBJ2-7 | TRBV3-1/TRBV3-2 | TGTGCCAGCAGCCAAGGTTTGGCGGGGAGGGCCTACGAGCAGTACTTC | CASSQGLAGRAYEQYF
- | - | TRBJ1-1 | TRBV2 | TGTGCCAGCAGTGAAGCGCAGGGCACTGAAGCTTTCTTT | CASSEAQGTEAFF
TRBD1 | - | TRBJ2-3 | TRBV6-2/TRBV6-3 | TGTGCCAGCACCCCCGTTGGACAGGGTCCCTCGCGGCTCTCAGATACGCAGTATTTT | CASTPVGQGPSRLSDTQYF
- | - | TRBJ2-2 | TRBV4-1 | TGCGCCAGCAGCCTCGCTACCCAGCAAACCGGGGAGCTGTTTTTT | CASSLATQQTGELFF
- | few | TRBJ1-3 | TRBV5-4 | TGTGCCAGCAGCGGAACAAGGGGAAACACCATATATTTT | CASSGTRGNTIYF
TRBD1 | - | TRBJ2-7 | TRBV6-5 | TGTGCCAGCAGTTATGGGACAGGGATCTACGAGCAGTACTTC | CASSYGTGIYEQYF
- | - | TRBJ1-5 | TRBV3-1/TRBV3-2 | TGTGCCAGCAGCCAAGATCCCAGGAATAGCAATCAGCCCCAGCATTTT | CASSQDPRNSNQPQHF
- | - | TRBJ1-3 | TRBV7-8 | TGTGCCAGCAGCCAAATGGGGTTTGGAAACACCATATATTTT | CASSQMGFGNTIYF
TRBD2 | - | TRBJ2-7 | TRBV2 | TGTGCCAGCCATCCGCTCGCGGGGGTCTTCGAGCAGTACTTC | CASHPLAGVFEQYF
- | - | TRBJ1-6 | TRBV12-2 | TGTGCAAGTCGCCCAGGGTGCCCTAATCGTTTGGCCCTCCACTTT | CASRPGCPNRLALHF
TRBD1 | once | TRBJ1-4 | TRBV2 | TGTGCCAGCAGTGAAGCCCCGGGACAGAGTAATGAAAAACTGTTTTTT | CASSEAPGQSNEKLFF
TRBD1 | - | TRBJ2-2 | TRBV7-3 | TGTGCCAGCAGCTCCCGACAGGGACACGGGGAGCTGTTTTTT | CASSSRQGHGELFF
- | - | TRBJ2-7 | TRBV5-6 | TGTGCCAGCAGCTTGGGGAGCAGGGCCTACGAGCAGTACTTC | CASSLGSRAYEQYF
- | - | TRBJ1-5 | TRBV7-9 | TGTGCCAGCAGCACGGATGGTTCTAGCAATCAGCCCCAGCATTTT | CASSTDGSSNQPQHF
- | few | TRBJ1-6 | TRBV19 | TGTGCCAGTAGTGTGACAGCGAATTCACCCCTCCACTTT | CASSVTANSPLHF
- | - | TRBJ1-4 | TRBV3-1/TRBV3-2 | TGTGCCAGCAGCCAAGGGGGCGTGAGTGAAAAACTGTTTTTT | CASSQGGVSEKLFF
TRBD1 | - | TRBJ2-1 | TRBV5-1 | TGCGCCAGCAGCTCCGGGACAGGGGGCAATGAGCAGTTCTTC | CASSSGTGGNEQFF
- | once | TRBJ2-5 | TRBV3-1/TRBV3-2 | TGTGCCAGCAGCCAACGCCGGGGGTATTGGACCCAGTACTTC | CASSQRRGYWTQYF
TRBD1 | - | TRBJ2-3 | TRBV19 | TGTGCCAGTAGTATAGGACAGGGGAGCACAGATACGCAGTATTTT | CASSIGQGSTDTQYF
- | - | TRBJ1-1 | TRBV5-6 | TGTGCCAGCAGCTTCTCGGGGGGACAAATGATGGGAGCTTTCTTT | CASSFSGGQMMGAFF
- | - | TRBJ2-6 | TRBV7-3 | TGTGCCAGCAGCTTACCCGTAGGGGCAACCAACGTCCTGACTTTC | CASSLPVGATNVLTF
- | - | TRBJ1-6 | TRBV15 | TGTGCCACCAGCAGAGCGGACGGTTATCCGTCACCCCTCCACTTT | CATSRADGYPSPLHF
- | once | TRBJ1-2 | TRBV5-4 | TGTGCCAGCAGCTTGGCCGTTTTATCCGGCTACACCTTC | CASSLAVLSGYTF
- | - | TRBJ1-1 | TRBV7-6 | TGTGCCAGCAGCTTAGGTTCGGTAGGGAACACTGAAGCTTTCTTT | CASSLGSVGNTEAFF
TRBD1 | - | TRBJ1-4 | TRBV9 | TGTGCCAGCAGCGTAGGGACAGGGGGTTCAGTTAATGAAAAACTGTTTTTT | CASSVGTGGSVNEKLFF
- | - | TRBJ2-7 | TRBV27 | TGTGCCAGCGCAACTCGCTACGAGCAGTACTTC | CASATRYEQYF
TRBD1 | - | TRBJ1-5 | TRBV5-6 | TGTGCCAGCAGCTTCTCTAGACAGGGGGCGAAGGATTATCAGCCCCAGCATTTT | CASSFSRQGAKDYQPQHF
- | - | TRBJ2-1 | TRBV21-1 | TGTGCCAGCAGCAAAGAGGCTAGCGGGGATACGAACCCTTACAATGAGCAGTTCTTC | CASSKEASGDTNPYNEQFF
- | - | TRBJ1-1 | TRBV12-5 | TGTGCTAGTGGTTTGAGGACCAACACTGAAGCTTTCTTT | CASGLRTNTEAFF
TRBD1 | - | TRBJ2-7 | TRBV9 | TGTGCCAGCAGCCCTAGCCGGGACAGGGTGCGGAACGAGCAGTACTTC | CASSPSRDRVRNEQYF
- | few | TRBJ2-2 | TRBV4-3 | TGCGCCAGCAGCCCCTATCCCGGGGAGCTGTTTTTT | CASSPYPGELFF
- | once | TRBJ2-7 | TRBV5-1 | TGCGCCAGCAGCAGGGAGCCGGTCAACTCCTACGAGCAGTACTTC | CASSREPVNSYEQYF
- | few | TRBJ2-2 | TRBV5-1 | TGCGCCAGCAGGGGCAGGGACACCGGGGAGCTGTTTTTT | CASRGRDTGELFF
- | - | TRBJ1-1 | TRBV7-3 | TGTGCCAGCAGCTTAGGTATGCCAGGGCGATTCACTGAAGCTTTCTTT | CASSLGMPGRFTEAFF
TRBD1 | once | TRBJ2-7 | TRBV27 | TGTGCCAGCAGTAGCTCCGGGACAGGGTCCGAGCAGTACTTC | CASSSSGTGSEQYF
- | - | TRBJ2-1 | TRBV19 | TGTGCCAGTAGTATCTGGGGGAGCTCCTACAATGAGCAGTTCTTC | CASSIWGSSYNEQFF
- | - | TRBJ1-1 | TRBV7-9 | TGTGCCAGCAGCTTAGATCAGACGAACACTGAAGCTTTCTTT | CASSLDQTNTEAFF
- | - | TRBJ1-1 | TRBV29-1 | TGCAGCGTTGGGGAGCTTTCCCCCCCTGAAGCTTTCTTT | CSVGELSPPEAFF